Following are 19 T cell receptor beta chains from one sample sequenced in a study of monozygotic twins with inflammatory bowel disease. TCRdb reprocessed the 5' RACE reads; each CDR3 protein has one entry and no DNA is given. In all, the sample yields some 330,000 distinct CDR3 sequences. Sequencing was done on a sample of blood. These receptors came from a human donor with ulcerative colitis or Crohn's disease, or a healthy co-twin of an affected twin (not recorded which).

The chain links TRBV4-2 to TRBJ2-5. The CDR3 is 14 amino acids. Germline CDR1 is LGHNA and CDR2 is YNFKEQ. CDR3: CASSQVRRQETQYF.

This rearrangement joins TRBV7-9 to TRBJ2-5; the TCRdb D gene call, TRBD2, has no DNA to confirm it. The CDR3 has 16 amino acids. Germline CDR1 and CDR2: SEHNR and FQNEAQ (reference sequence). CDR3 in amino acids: CASSPLLGVSQETQYF.

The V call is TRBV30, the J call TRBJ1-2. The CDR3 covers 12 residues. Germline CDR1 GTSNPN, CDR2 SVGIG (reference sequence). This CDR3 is CATRDSGYGYTF.

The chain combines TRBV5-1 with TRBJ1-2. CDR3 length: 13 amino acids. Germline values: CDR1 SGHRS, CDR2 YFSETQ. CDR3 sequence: CASSWDSLYGYTF.

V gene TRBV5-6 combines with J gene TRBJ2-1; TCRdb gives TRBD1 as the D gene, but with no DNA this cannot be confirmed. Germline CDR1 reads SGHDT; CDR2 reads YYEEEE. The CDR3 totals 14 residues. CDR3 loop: CASSSVTGYNEQFF.

CDR3 loop: CASTFSGGYTF. The chain joins TRBV5-6 to TRBJ1-2. The length of the CDR3 is 11 residues. Germline CDR1 SGHDT, CDR2 YYEEEE.

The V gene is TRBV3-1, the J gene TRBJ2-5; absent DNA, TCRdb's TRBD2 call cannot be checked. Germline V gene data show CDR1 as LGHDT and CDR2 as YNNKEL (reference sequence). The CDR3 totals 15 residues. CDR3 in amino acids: CASSPKAGESETQYF.

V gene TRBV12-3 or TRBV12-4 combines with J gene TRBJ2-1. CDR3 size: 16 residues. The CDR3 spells CASSFRPTSVNNEQFF.

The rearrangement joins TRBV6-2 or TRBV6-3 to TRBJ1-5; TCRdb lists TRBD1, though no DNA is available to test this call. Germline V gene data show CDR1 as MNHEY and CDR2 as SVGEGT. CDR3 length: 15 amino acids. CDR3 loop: CASKPGQALGQPQHF.

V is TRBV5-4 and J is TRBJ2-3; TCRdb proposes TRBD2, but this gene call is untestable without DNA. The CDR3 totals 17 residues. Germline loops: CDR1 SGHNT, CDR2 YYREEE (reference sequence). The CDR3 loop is CASSLGVSGRVTDTQYF.

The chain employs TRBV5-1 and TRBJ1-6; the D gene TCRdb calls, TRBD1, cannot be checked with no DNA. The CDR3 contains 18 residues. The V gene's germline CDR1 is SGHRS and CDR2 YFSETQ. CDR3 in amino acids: CASSLADRGGVGNSPLHF.

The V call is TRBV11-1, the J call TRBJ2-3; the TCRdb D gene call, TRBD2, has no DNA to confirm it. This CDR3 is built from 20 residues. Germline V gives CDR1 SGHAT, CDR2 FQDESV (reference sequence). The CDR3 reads CASSLSALVRGWLRTDTQYF.

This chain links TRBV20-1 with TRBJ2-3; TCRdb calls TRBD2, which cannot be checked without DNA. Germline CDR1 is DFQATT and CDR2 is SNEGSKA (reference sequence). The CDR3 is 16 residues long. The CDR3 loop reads CSARSAIRRAADTQYF.

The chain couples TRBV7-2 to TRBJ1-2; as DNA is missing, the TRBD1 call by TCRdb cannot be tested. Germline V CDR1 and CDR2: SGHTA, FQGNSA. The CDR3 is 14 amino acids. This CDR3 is CASSLVREPNGYTF.

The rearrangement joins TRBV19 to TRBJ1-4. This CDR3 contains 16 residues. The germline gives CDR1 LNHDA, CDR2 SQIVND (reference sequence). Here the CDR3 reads CASSTRRSATNEKLFF.

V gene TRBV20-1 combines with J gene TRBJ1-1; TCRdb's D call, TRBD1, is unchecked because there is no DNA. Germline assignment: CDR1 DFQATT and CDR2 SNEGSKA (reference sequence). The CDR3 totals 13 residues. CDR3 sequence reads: CSARPFPNTEAFF.

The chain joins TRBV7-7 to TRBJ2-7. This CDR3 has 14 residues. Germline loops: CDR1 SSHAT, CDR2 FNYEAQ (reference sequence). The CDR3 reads CASSLSQSSYEQYF.

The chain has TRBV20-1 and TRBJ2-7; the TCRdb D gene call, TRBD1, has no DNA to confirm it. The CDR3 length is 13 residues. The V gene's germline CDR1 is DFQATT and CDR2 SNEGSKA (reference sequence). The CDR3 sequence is CSARGQTRYEQYF.

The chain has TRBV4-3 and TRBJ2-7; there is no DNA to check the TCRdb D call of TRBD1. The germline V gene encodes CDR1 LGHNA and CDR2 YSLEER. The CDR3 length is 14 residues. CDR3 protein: CASAMGGESYEQYF.